The 14 T cell receptor beta chains below all came from one sample that was sequenced in a study of OX40 agonist ivuxolimab in advanced cancers. Library prep was done by the immunoSEQ multiplex PCR assay. TCRdb provides this immuneACCESS table in a form limited to in-frame rearrangements. Some clones are lacking; in checked studies, under half of them reflect an unresolved V gene, and why the rest are absent is not known. The sample table shows tens of thousands of clones, and around 90% are seen once. Clones ranked in the top ten supply roughly 0.44% of the sample. The source material was CD4+ or CD8+ T cells sorted from blood, sampled in a trial of the OX40 agonist ivuxolimab. These receptors were obtained from an adult with an advanced solid tumor such as melanoma, head and neck, liver or kidney cancer.

This chain joins TRBV2 and TRBJ2-1; a weak D match, TRBD2 (6 bases). CDR3 length: 14 residues. V was clipped by 7 bases and J by 8 bases, with 18 bases between them. CDR1 SNHLY and CDR2 FYNNEI come from the germline V gene. CDR3 in amino acids: CASIAGGSGHEQFF. CDR3 DNA sequence: TGTGCCAGCATCGCTGGGGGTAGCGGCCATGAGCAGTTCTTC.

The gene calls are TRBV7-2 and TRBJ1-2; D gene unclear. There are 12 residues in the CDR3. V was clipped by 6 bases and J by 2 bases, with 7 bases between them. Germline lookup yields CDR1 SGHTA and CDR2 FQGNSA. CDR3 nucleotide sequence: TGTGCCAGCAGTTCGGGAAACTATGGCTACACCTTC. This encodes CASSSGNYGYTF.

This rearrangement joins TRBV28 to TRBJ2-1, with TRBD2 matching over 15 bases. The CDR3 runs 15 residues. Trimming removed 5 bases from V and 7 bases from J; junction bases left unmatched: 3. Germline V lookup: CDR1 MDHEN, CDR2 SYDVKM. The CDR3 DNA reads TGTGCCAGCAGTCCCGGGACTAGCGGGAGGAATGAGCAGTTCTTC. It translates to CASSPGTSGRNEQFF.

The V and J genes are TRBV10-3 and TRBJ2-3; 7 positions match TRBD2. Germline-derived CDR1 and CDR2 are ENHRY and SYGVKD. The CDR3 totals 12 residues. Trimming at V came to 8 bases and at J to 2 bases, leaving 1 base not matched to a gene. CDR3 amino acids: CAIRDYTDTQYF. The DNA of the CDR3 is TGTGCCATCCGGGACTACACAGATACGCAGTATTTT.

The chain employs TRBV6-1 and TRBJ2-5, with a weak D call TRBD2 (6 bases). V gave up 7 bases and J gave up 4 bases, with 16 bases separating them. CDR3 length: 14 amino acids. Germline CDR1 MNHNS, CDR2 SASEGT. Here the CDR3 DNA reads TGTGCCAGCACCTTGACTAGTCATGGAGAGACCCAGTACTTC. It translates to CASTLTSHGETQYF.

The chain uses TRBV6-6 and TRBJ2-2, with TRBD2 identical over 9 bases. The CDR3 is 16 amino acids. The ends lost 0 bases at V and 9 bases at J; junction bases unmatched: 8. Germline assignment: CDR1 MNHNY and CDR2 SVGAGI (reference sequence). The CDR3 DNA reads as TGTGCCAGCAGTTACTCGAATAGCGGGAGTCTGAGGGAGCTGTTTTTT. This translates into CASSYSNSGSLRELFF.

The rearrangement links TRBV9 to TRBJ2-1, with 12 positions matching TRBD1. Germline CDR1 is SGDLS and CDR2 is YYNGEE. CDR3 length: 16 amino acids. Trimming at V came to 0 bases and at J to 5 bases, leaving 3 bases not matched to a gene. This CDR3 is CASSVVGQGADNEQFF. In DNA, the CDR3 is TGTGCCAGCAGCGTAGTGGGACAGGGGGCAGACAATGAGCAGTTCTTC.

The V call is TRBV19, the J call TRBJ2-5; 13 bases line up with TRBD2. Per germline, CDR1 LNHDA and CDR2 SQIVND (reference sequence). The V segment lost 6 bases and the J segment 2 bases; nucleotides outside the gene matches: 3. This CDR3 is 15 amino acids long. The CDR3 coding sequence is TGTGCCAGTAGCACTAGCGGGAGGGGACAAGAGACCCAGTACTTC. This sequence encodes CASSTSGRGQETQYF.

The chain joins TRBV5-4 to TRBJ1-2, with D maybe TRBD1 (5 bases). Looked up from germline, CDR1 is SGHNT and CDR2 is YYREEE (reference sequence). CDR3 length: 13 residues. V was clipped by 2 bases and J by 5 bases, with 10 bases between them. The CDR3 reads CASSLRQRYGYTF. The CDR3 DNA reads as TGTGCCAGCAGCTTACGACAGAGATATGGCTACACCTTC.

The gene calls are TRBV4-1 and TRBJ1-5; D possibly corresponds to TRBD1 (6 bases). CDR1 and CDR2 (germline): MGHRA, YSYEKL. CDR3 length: 15 amino acids. Trimming shortened V by 4 bases and J by 4 bases, and 14 bases separated the two germline ends. The CDR3 sequence is CASSPQGGGNQPQHF. CDR3 bases: TGCGCCAGCAGCCCTCAAGGGGGGGGAAATCAGCCCCAGCATTTT.

This rearrangement joins TRBV6-5 to TRBJ2-1; D gene uncertain. V was clipped by 7 bases and J by 8 bases, with 9 bases between them. This CDR3 spans 11 amino acids. Per germline, CDR1 MNHEY and CDR2 SVGAGI. The CDR3 region is CASKRLHEQFF. The CDR3 DNA is TGTGCCAGCAAAAGGTTGCATGAGCAGTTCTTC.

The chain links TRBV6-5 to TRBJ1-3, with D unclear. The CDR3 runs to 15 residues. Trimming stripped 2 bases from V and 6 bases from J, with 14 bases between. The germline CDR1 and CDR2 sequences are MNHEY and SVGAGI. CDR3 sequence reads: CASSYSVGRENTIYF. CDR3 nucleotides: TGTGCCAGCAGTTACAGTGTGGGGAGAGAAAACACCATATATTTT.

V gene TRBV19 combines with J gene TRBJ2-2; 9 bases match TRBD1. Germline V gives CDR1 LNHDA, CDR2 SQIVND (reference sequence). The CDR3 length is 15 residues. J gave up 1 base and V 6 bases, and 3 bases lay outside the gene matches. This CDR3 reads CASSSGQGNTGELFF. The CDR3 DNA sequence: TGTGCCAGTAGCTCGGGACAGGGGAACACCGGGGAGCTGTTTTTT. Using reference TRBV19 and TRBJ2-2 for the parts outside the CDR3, the full variable domain is DGGITQSPKYLFRKEGQNVTLSCEQNLNHDAMYWYRQDPGQGLRLIYYSQIVNDFQKGDIAEGYSVSREKKESFPLTVTSAQKNPTAFYLCASSSGQGNTGELFFGEGSRLTVL.

The J gene is TRBJ1-5, the V gene TRBV2, with a weak D call TRBD1 (6 bases). Trimming pared 8 bases from V and 4 bases from J, leaving 12 bases between. CDR1 SNHLY and CDR2 FYNNEI come from the germline V gene. The CDR3 contains 13 residues. DNA for the CDR3: TGTGCCAGCCTACAGGGAATTAATCAGCCCCAGCATTTT. Its translation is CASLQGINQPQHF.